One and the same sample provided the 25 T cell receptor beta chains below, sequenced in a study of OX40 agonist ivuxolimab in advanced cancers. Profiled with immunoSEQ multiplex PCR; TCRdb holds only in-frame clones, not every one. Here the sample spans fewer than 20,000 clones, about four fifths being singletons. The source material was CD4+ or CD8+ T cells sorted from blood, sampled in a trial of the OX40 agonist ivuxolimab. The receptors were sampled from an adult with an advanced solid tumor such as melanoma, head and neck, liver or kidney cancer.

The gene calls are TRBV5-5 and TRBJ1-1; D is undetermined. Trimming removed 0 bases at V and 5 bases at J, with 8 bases between. The germline CDR1 and CDR2 sequences are SGHKS and YYEKEE (reference sequence). The CDR3 totals 13 residues. CDR3 nucleotides: TGTGCCAGCAGCTTGGGGGTGGGGACTGAAGCTTTCTTT. This sequence encodes CASSLGVGTEAFF.

This sequence joins TRBV4-1 and TRBJ1-2; no definite D call. The V gene's germline CDR1 is MGHRA and CDR2 YSYEKL. V gave up 1 base and J gave up 1 base, with 4 bases separating them. This CDR3 spans 13 amino acids. The CDR3 DNA reads as TGCGCCAGCAGCCAAGTAATTAACTATGGCTACACCTTC. Protein sequence: CASSQVINYGYTF.

The chain joins TRBV12-5 to TRBJ1-5, with D hard to call. The germline V gene has CDR1 LGHNT and CDR2 FRNRAP. Trimming pared 1 base from V and 3 bases from J, leaving 7 bases between. The CDR3 runs 14 residues. DNA for the CDR3: TGTGCTAGTGGTTTGGGGCTTCTCAATCAGCCCCAGCATTTT. Residues: CASGLGLLNQPQHF.

The chain recombines TRBV28 with TRBJ2-5; D is possibly TRBD1 (6 bases). The germline gives CDR1 MDHEN, CDR2 SYDVKM. CDR3 length: 12 amino acids. Trimming removed 5 bases from V and 2 bases from J, with 6 bases in between. CDR3 region: CASSGTQETQYF. CDR3 in DNA: TGTGCCAGCAGTGGGACACAAGAGACCCAGTACTTC. Combining the CDR3 with reference TRBV28 and TRBJ2-5 gives the whole variable domain DVKVTQSSRYLVKRTGEKVFLECVQDMDHENMFWYRQDPGLGLRLIYFSYDVKMKEKGDIPEGYSVSREKKERFSLILESASTNQTSMYLCASSGTQETQYFGPGTRLLVL.

CDR3 loop: CASSLGGRWTVPYEQYF. The CDR3 coding sequence is TGTGCCAGCAGCTTAGGGGGGAGGTGGACAGTCCCCTACGAGCAGTACTTC. This chain uses TRBV11-2 with TRBJ2-7; D is tentatively TRBD1 or TRBD2 (6 bases each). Germline loops: CDR1 SGHAT, CDR2 FQNNGV. The V end lost 1 base, the J end lost 2 bases, and 18 bases lay between the germline ends. The CDR3 totals 17 residues. Full variable domain (remainder filled in from reference TRBV11-2 and TRBJ2-7): EAGVAQSPRYKIIEKRQSVAFWCNPISGHATLYWYQQILGQGPKLLIQFQNNGVVDDSQLPKDRFSAERLKGVDSTLKIQPAKLEDSAVYLCASSLGGRWTVPYEQYFGPGTRLTVT.

The genes are TRBV9 and TRBJ1-1; the D is unclear. Per germline, CDR1 SGDLS and CDR2 YYNGEE. Trimming left V 0 bases short and J 8 bases short, with 11 bases between. CDR3 size: 13 residues. CDR3 sequence: CASSVGMVTEAFF. CDR3 coding DNA: TGTGCCAGCAGCGTAGGGATGGTTACCGAAGCTTTCTTT.

The rearrangement joins TRBV18 to TRBJ2-7; 11 bases align to TRBD1. Germline CDR1 reads KGHSH; CDR2 reads LQKENI. The length of the CDR3 is 14 residues. The ends lost 6 bases at V and 3 bases at J; junction bases unmatched: 4. The DNA for the CDR3 is TGTGCCAGCTCGCCGGGACAGGGGGACTACGAGCAGTACTTC. Translating gives CASSPGQGDYEQYF.

This chain joins TRBV28 and TRBJ1-1; possible D gene TRBD1, 6 bases. The length of the CDR3 is 12 residues. The germline V gene has CDR1 MDHEN and CDR2 SYDVKM. V lost 3 bases and J 8 bases, leaving 10 bases between the germline ends. CDR3 sequence reads: CASSLIQGEAFF. The CDR3 nucleotides read TGTGCCAGCAGTTTGATCCAGGGGGAAGCTTTCTTT.

There are a few counts of this clone. CDR3 sequence: CASSSMNTEAFF. DNA of the CDR3: TGTGCCAGCAGTTCCATGAACACTGAAGCTTTCTTT. The genes are TRBV6-6 and TRBJ1-1; D not certain. The V end was cut by 4 bases, the J end by 0 bases, with 3 bases between. CDR3 size: 12 residues. CDR1 MNHNY and CDR2 SVGAGI come from the germline V gene (reference sequence).

The J gene is TRBJ2-6, the V gene TRBV2; D unclear. The V end lost 3 bases, the J end lost 1 base, and 7 bases lay between the germline ends. The CDR3 runs 15 residues. CDR1 and CDR2 (germline): SNHLY, FYNNEI. The CDR3 DNA reads TGTGCCAGCAGTGATGGCGGATCTGGGGCCAACGTCCTGACTTTC. This codes for CASSDGGSGANVLTF. Based on the CDR3 plus reference TRBV2 and TRBJ2-6, the full variable domain is EPEVTQTPSHQVTQMGQEVILRCVPISNHLYFYWYRQILGQKVEFLVSFYNNEISEKSEIFDDQFSVERPDGSNFTLKIRSTKLEDSAMYFCASSDGGSGANVLTFGAGSRLTVL.

The chain is built from TRBV6-1 and TRBJ2-7; weak D call: TRBD1 (6 bases). The CDR3 sequence is 15 residues long. The germline V and J ends were trimmed by 7 bases and 5 bases, with 21 bases remaining between them. Germline values: CDR1 MNHNS, CDR2 SASEGT. CDR3 bases: TGTGCCAGCAAGGACAGCCCTGGGGCCTTGAACGAGCAGTACTTC. The encoded protein is CASKDSPGALNEQYF.

Here the CDR3 DNA reads TGTGCCAGCAGCCCAGGGACGCCGCAAGAGACCCAGTACTTC. Translating it yields CASSPGTPQETQYF. This chain links TRBV11-2 with TRBJ2-5; either TRBD1 or TRBD2 may fit D (5 bases each). The CDR3 is 14 residues long. The V gene's germline CDR1 is SGHAT and CDR2 FQNNGV. Between the trimmed V and J ends, which lost 5 bases and 2 bases, there was a span of 12 bases.

The chain recombines TRBV28 with TRBJ2-7, with TRBD2 matching 7 bases. The CDR3 is 14 amino acids. CDR1 and CDR2 (germline): MDHEN, SYDVKM. After removal of 6 bases from V and 3 bases from J, the junction contained 8 bases not matched to a gene. CDR3 loop: CASSETGEGYEQYF. CDR3 DNA: TGTGCCAGCAGCGAAACGGGGGAGGGCTACGAGCAGTACTTC.

The chain joins TRBV7-6 to TRBJ2-3, with D unclear. Trimming stripped 5 bases from V and 1 base from J, with 10 bases between. Germline lookup yields CDR1 SGHVS and CDR2 FNYEAQ. The CDR3 runs to 14 residues. The CDR3 spells CASSQLRGTDTQYF. Written as DNA, the CDR3 is TGTGCCAGCAGCCAACTTCGGGGCACAGATACGCAGTATTTT.

The chain carries TRBV2 and TRBJ2-7; D may match TRBD1 or TRBD2 (5 bases each). Trimming took 5 bases from V and 6 from J, leaving 14 bases between them. Germline V gene sequence: CDR1 SNHLY, CDR2 FYNNEI. The CDR3 spans 13 residues. Here the CDR3 DNA reads TGTGCCAGCAGTATGTCTGTTGGGGGCGAGCAGTACTTC. It yields the protein CASSMSVGGEQYF.

The gene calls are TRBV7-9 and TRBJ2-7; the D gene is possibly TRBD1 (6 bases). Trimming pared 5 bases from V and 1 base from J, leaving 9 bases between. There are 13 residues in the CDR3. Germline assignment: CDR1 SEHNR and CDR2 FQNEAQ (reference sequence). The CDR3 region has the DNA TGTGCCAGCAGCCGACAGGCATCCTACGAGCAGTACTTC. Translated: CASSRQASYEQYF.

In DNA form, the CDR3 reads TGCGCCACTTCTCTGGAGGGACAGGGGGCAGGGCAGTACTTC. Protein product: CATSLEGQGAGQYF. The chain uses TRBV5-1 and TRBJ2-7; TRBD1 matches at 12 bases. With V trimmed by 9 bases and J by 9 bases, 13 bases remained unmatched. CDR1 and CDR2 from the germline V gene are SGHRS and YFSETQ. This CDR3 region has 14 residues.

The rearrangement links TRBV4-1 to TRBJ1-1, with unresolved D. The V end was cut by 0 bases, the J end by 0 bases, with 11 bases between. The CDR3 sequence is 16 residues long. Germline CDR1 reads MGHRA; CDR2 reads YSYEKL. In DNA, the CDR3 is TGCGCCAGCAGCCAAGATCGAAAGGTCATGAACACTGAAGCTTTCTTT. Residues: CASSQDRKVMNTEAFF.

The chain joins TRBV2 to TRBJ2-5; tentative D call: TRBD1 (6 bases). The J call may be in error: the DNA end matches TRBJ2-7 better. This CDR3 region has 16 residues. CDR1 and CDR2 (germline): SNHLY, FYNNEI. Written as DNA, the CDR3 is TGTGCCAGCAGGTCAAACCCACAGGGAACACAAAACGAGCAGTACTTC. Residues: CASRSNPQGTQNEQYF.

This rearrangement joins TRBV27 to TRBJ1-2, with 8 bases matching TRBD1. Germline CDR1 is MNHEY and CDR2 is SMNVEV (reference sequence). V lost 0 bases and J lost 4; bases outside the gene matches: 7. The CDR3 loop spans 16 amino acids. CDR3 amino acids: CASSLSSDRGPYGYTF. The CDR3 DNA sequence: TGTGCCAGCAGTTTATCTTCTGACAGGGGTCCCTATGGCTACACCTTC.

This chain uses TRBV2 with TRBJ1-2; D perhaps matches TRBD1 (6 bases). The CDR3 contains 12 residues. The germline V gene encodes CDR1 SNHLY and CDR2 FYNNEI. Trimming cost V 6 bases and J 6 bases, with 11 bases left between them. The CDR3 is CASSADRHGYTF. DNA of the CDR3: TGTGCCAGCAGCGCCGACAGGCATGGCTACACCTTC.

The chain carries TRBV5-1 and TRBJ2-7, with TRBD1 identical over 7 bases. Trimming cost V 4 bases and J 4 bases; bases outside gene matches: 5. The CDR3 runs 13 residues. Per the germline V gene, CDR1 is SGHRS and CDR2 is YFSETQ. The CDR3 bases are TGCGCCAGCAGCCAGGGACAGCATTACGAGCAGTACTTC. Protein sequence: CASSQGQHYEQYF.

The chain joins TRBV10-2 to TRBJ2-2; D is perhaps TRBD2 (6 bases). V was shortened by 3 bases and J by 7 bases, with 12 bases between the two germline ends. This CDR3 is 14 amino acids long. Per germline, CDR1 WSHSY and CDR2 SAAADI. CDR3 nucleotides: TGCGCCAGCAGTGAACTAGCAGGGAGCGGGGAGCTGTTTTTT. This codes for CASSELAGSGELFF.

J is TRBJ2-5 and V is TRBV7-9; TRBD1 or TRBD2 may be the D gene (5 bases each). Deletions cut 4 bases from V and 6 bases from J, with 18 bases between. The CDR3 runs 15 residues. Germline V gene data show CDR1 as SEHNR and CDR2 as FQNEAQ (reference sequence). The CDR3 nucleotides are TGTGCCAGCAGCTCCCGGGACGGGCCGCCGAAGACCCAGTACTTC. Amino acids: CASSSRDGPPKTQYF. Drawing the rest from reference TRBV7-9 and TRBJ2-5, the complete variable domain is DTGVSQNPRHKITKRGQNVTFRCDPISEHNRLYWYRQTLGQGPEFLTYFQNEAQLEKSRLLSDRFSAERPKGSFSTLEIQRTEQGDSAMYLCASSSRDGPPKTQYFGPGTRLLVL.

V gene TRBV28 combines with J gene TRBJ2-7; a possible D gene is TRBD2 (5 bases). The CDR3 has 11 amino acids. The V end lost 9 bases, the J end lost 2 bases, and 8 bases lay between the germline ends. Germline V gene data show CDR1 as MDHEN and CDR2 as SYDVKM. CDR3 coding DNA: TGTGCCAGTAGGACTGCCTACGAGCAGTACTTC. The encoded protein is CASRTAYEQYF.